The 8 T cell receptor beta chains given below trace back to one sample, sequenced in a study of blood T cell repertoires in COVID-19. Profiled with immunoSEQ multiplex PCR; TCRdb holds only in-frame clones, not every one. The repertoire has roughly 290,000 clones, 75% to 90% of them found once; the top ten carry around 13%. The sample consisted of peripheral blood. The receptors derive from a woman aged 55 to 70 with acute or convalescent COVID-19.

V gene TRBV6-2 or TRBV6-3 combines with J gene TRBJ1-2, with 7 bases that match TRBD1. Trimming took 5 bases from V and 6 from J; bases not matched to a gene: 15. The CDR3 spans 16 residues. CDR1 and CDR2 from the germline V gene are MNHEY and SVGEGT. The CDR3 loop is CASSPPGQSLPNGYTF. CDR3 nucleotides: TGTGCCAGCAGTCCCCCGGGACAGTCGCTACCTAATGGCTACACCTTC.

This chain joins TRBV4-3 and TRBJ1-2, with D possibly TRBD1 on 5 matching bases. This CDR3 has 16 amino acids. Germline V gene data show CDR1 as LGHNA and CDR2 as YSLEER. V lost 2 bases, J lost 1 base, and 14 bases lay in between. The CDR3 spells CASSQSTEIINYGYTF. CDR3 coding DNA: TGCGCCAGCAGCCAATCGACAGAGATTATTAACTATGGCTACACCTTC.

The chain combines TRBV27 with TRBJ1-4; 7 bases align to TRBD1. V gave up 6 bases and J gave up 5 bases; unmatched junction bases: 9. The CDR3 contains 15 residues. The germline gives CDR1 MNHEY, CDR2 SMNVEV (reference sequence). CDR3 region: CASRPTGQTNEKLFF. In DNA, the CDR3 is TGTGCCAGCAGACCGACGGGACAGACAAATGAAAAACTGTTTTTT.

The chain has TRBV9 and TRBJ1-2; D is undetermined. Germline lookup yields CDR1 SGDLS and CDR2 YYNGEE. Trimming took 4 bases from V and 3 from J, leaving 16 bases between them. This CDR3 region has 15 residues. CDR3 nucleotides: TGTGCCAGCAGCCCAACCCTCGCGCTGGACTATGGCTACACCTTC. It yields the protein CASSPTLALDYGYTF. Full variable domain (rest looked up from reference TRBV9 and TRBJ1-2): DSGVTQTPKHLITATGQRVTLRCSPRSGDLSVYWYQQSLDQGLQFLIQYYNGEERAKGNILERFSAQQFPDLHSELNLSSLELGDSALYFCASSPTLALDYGYTFGSGTRLTVV.

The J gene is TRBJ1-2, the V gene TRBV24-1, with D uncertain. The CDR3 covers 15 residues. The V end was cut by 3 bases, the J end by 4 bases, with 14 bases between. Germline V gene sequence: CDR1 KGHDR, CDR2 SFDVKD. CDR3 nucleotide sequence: TGTGCCACCAGTGATCCCCAACAGCCTTCCTATGGCTACACCTTC. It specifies CATSDPQQPSYGYTF.

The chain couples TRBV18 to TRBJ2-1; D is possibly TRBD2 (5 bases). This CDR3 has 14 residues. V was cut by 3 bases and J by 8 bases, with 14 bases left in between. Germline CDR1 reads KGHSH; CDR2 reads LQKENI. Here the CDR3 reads CASSPPRAAYEQFF. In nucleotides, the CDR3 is TGTGCCAGCTCACCGCCCCGAGCGGCATATGAGCAGTTCTTC.

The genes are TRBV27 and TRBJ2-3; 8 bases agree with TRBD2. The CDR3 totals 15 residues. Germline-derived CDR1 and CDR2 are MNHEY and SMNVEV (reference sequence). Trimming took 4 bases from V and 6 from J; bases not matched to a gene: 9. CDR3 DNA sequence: TGTGCCAGCAGTTCCCCCCGGGGGGGCATGGATACGCAGTATTTT. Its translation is CASSSPRGGMDTQYF.

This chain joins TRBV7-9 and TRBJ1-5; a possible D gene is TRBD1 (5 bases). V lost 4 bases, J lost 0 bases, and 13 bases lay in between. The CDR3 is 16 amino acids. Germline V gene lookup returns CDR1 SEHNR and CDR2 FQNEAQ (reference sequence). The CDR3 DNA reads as TGTGCCAGCAGCTCGCTTCAGGGAAATAGCAATCAGCCCCAGCATTTT. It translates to CASSSLQGNSNQPQHF.